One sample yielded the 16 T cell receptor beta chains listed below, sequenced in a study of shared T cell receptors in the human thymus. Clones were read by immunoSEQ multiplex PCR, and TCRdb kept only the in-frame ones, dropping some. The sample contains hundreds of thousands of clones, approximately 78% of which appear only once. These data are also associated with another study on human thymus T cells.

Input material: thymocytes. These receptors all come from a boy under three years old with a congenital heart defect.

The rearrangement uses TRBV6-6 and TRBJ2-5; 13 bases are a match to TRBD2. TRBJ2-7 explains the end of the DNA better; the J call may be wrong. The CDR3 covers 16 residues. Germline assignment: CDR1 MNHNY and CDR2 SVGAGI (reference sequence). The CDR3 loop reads CASSYLPGLAGSEQYF. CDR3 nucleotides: TGTGCCAGCAGTTACCTGCCGGGACTAGCGGGATCCGAGCAGTACTTC.

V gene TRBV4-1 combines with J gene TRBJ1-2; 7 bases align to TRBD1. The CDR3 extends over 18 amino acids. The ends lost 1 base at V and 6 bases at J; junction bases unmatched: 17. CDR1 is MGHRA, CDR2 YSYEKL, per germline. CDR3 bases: TGCGCCAGCAGCCAAGGCCCGTCCAGGGGGGAAAGCGTGAATGGCTACACCTTC. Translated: CASSQGPSRGESVNGYTF.

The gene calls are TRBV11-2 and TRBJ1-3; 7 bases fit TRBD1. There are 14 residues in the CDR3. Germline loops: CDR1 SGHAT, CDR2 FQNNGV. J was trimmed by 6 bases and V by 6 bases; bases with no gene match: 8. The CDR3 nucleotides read TGTGCCAGCAGTAAGGGGGCGTTGGAAAACACCATATATTTT. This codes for CASSKGALENTIYF.

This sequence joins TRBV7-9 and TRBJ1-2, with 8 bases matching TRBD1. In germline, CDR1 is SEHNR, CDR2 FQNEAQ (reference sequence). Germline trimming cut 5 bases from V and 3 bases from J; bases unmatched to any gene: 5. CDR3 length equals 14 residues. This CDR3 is CASSSQDRDYGYTF. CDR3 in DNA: TGTGCCAGCAGCAGCCAGGACAGGGACTATGGCTACACCTTC. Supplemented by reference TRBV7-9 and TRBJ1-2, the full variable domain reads DTGVSQNPRHKITKRGQNVTFRCDPISEHNRLYWYRQTLGQGPEFLTYFQNEAQLEKSRLLSDRFSAERPKGSFSTLEIQRTEQGDSAMYLCASSSQDRDYGYTFGSGTRLTVV.

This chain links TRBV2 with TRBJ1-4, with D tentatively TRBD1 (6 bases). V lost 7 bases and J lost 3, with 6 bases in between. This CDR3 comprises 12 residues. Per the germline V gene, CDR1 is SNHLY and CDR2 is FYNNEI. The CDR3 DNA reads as TGTGCCAGCAAGGGGGCTAATGAAAAACTGTTTTTT. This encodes CASKGANEKLFF.

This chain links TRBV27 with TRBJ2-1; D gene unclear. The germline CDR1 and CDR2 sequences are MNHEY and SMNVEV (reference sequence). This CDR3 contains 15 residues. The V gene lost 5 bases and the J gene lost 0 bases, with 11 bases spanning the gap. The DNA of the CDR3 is TGTGCCAGCAGTCTTAGACCGGGCTCCTACAATGAGCAGTTCTTC. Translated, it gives CASSLRPGSYNEQFF.

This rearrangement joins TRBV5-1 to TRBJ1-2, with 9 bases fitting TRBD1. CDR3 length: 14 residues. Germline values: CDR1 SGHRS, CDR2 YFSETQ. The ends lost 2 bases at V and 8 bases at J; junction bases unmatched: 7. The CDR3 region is CASSLSGQGTGYTF. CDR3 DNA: TGCGCCAGCAGCTTATCAGGACAGGGGACAGGCTACACCTTC.

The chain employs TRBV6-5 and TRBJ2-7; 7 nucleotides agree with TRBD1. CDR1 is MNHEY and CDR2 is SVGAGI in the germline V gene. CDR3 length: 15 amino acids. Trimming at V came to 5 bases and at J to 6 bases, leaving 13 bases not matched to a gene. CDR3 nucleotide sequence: TGTGCCAGCAGTGCTACAGGGGATAGCCTCTTCGAGCAGTACTTC. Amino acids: CASSATGDSLFEQYF.

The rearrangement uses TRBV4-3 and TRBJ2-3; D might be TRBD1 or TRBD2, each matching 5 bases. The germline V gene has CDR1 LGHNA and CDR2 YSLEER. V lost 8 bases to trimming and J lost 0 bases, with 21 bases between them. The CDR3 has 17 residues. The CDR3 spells CASGRGQERASTDTQYF. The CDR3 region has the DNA TGCGCCAGCGGCCGGGGCCAGGAAAGGGCTAGCACAGATACGCAGTATTTT.

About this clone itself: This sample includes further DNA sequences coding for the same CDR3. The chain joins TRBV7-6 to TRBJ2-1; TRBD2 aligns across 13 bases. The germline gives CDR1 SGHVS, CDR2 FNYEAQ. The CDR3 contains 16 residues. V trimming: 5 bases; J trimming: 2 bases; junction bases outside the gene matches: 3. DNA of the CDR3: TGTGCCAGCAGCCCGGGGACTAGCGGGGCCTACAATGAGCAGTTCTTC. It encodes CASSPGTSGAYNEQFF. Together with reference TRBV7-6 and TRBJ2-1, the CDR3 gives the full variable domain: GAGVSQSPRYKVTKRGQDVALRCDPISGHVSLYWYRQALGQGPEFLTYFNYEAQQDKSGLPNDRFSAERPEGSISTLTIQRTEQRDSAMYRCASSPGTSGAYNEQFFGPGTRLTVL.

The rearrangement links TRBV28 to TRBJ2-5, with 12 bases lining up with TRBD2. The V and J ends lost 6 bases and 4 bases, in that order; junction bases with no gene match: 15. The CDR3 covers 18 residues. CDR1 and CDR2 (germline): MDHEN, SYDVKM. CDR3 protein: CASRLGPQLAGGGETQYF. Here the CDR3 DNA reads TGTGCCAGCAGGCTCGGCCCCCAGCTAGCGGGAGGGGGAGAGACCCAGTACTTC.

CDR3 sequence reads: CASSPTSGSYNEQFF. The CDR3 DNA sequence: TGTGCCAGTAGTCCCACTAGCGGCTCCTACAATGAGCAGTTCTTC. The chain recombines TRBV19 with TRBJ2-1; 8 positions match TRBD2. V gave up 5 bases and J gave up 0 bases; unmatched junction bases: 3. Germline CDR1 reads LNHDA; CDR2 reads SQIVND (reference sequence). The CDR3 covers 15 residues.

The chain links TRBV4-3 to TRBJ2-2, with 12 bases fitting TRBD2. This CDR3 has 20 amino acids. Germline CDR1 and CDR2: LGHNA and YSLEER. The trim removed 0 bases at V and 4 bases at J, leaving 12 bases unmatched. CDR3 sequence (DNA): TGCGCCAGCAGCCAAGATCTTCCTAGCGGGAGGGGAAACTGCACCGGGGAGCTGTTTTTT. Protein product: CASSQDLPSGRGNCTGELFF.

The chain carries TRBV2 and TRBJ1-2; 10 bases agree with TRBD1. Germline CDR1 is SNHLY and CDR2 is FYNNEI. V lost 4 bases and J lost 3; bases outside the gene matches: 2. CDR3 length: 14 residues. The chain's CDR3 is CASSGGQGDYGYTF. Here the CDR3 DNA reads TGTGCCAGCAGTGGAGGACAGGGGGACTATGGCTACACCTTC.

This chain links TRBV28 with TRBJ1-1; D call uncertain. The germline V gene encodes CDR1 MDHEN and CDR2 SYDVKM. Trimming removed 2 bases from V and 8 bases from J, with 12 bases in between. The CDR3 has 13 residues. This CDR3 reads CASSLGRPNEAFF. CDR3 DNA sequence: TGTGCCAGCAGTTTAGGGAGGCCCAACGAAGCTTTCTTT.

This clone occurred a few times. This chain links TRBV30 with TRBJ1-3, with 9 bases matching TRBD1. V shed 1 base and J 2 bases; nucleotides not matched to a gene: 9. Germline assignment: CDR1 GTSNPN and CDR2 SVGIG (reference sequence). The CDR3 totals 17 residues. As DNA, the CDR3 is TGTGCCTGGAGTGGTATAAGGGGACAGGGAACTGGAAACACCATATATTTT. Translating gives CAWSGIRGQGTGNTIYF.